This T cell receptor beta chain was sequenced during a study of blood T cell repertoires in COVID-19. Study as a whole: COVID-19 samples collected from the United States, Italy and Spain covered acute and convalescent phases. The cDNA or gDNA used as material had been derived from T cells, B-cell-depleted T cells, or PBMCs.

Per the study methods: Amplification of reference gene primers was used by the study to estimate nucleated cell counts. Produced via immunoSEQ multiplex PCR; TCRdb's table is partial and in-frame only. The DNA was the basis for D and trimming; V, J and clone size are from that table. This table holds some 130,000 clones, about 87% found once. Germline V gene sequence: CDR1 SGHDT, CDR2 YYEEEE. This CDR3 is built from 17 residues. Unmatched junction bases numbered 4, after V lost 1 base and J lost 0 bases. Source material: peripheral blood. The rearrangement joins TRBV5-6 to TRBJ2-6; TRBD1 aligns across 7 bases. The TCR sequence derives from a middle-aged man with acute or convalescent COVID-19. The CDR3 DNA reads as TGTGCCAGCAGCTTGTTGCCAGGGGGCTCTGGGGCCAACGTCCTGACTTTC. It translates to CASSLLPGGSGANVLTF.